The 16 T cell receptor beta chains presented below share a single source sample, sequenced in a study of PD-1 blockade in classical Hodgkin lymphoma. Relapse after autologous stem cell transplantation occurred in every patient, and brentuximab vedotin exposure varied. The protocol was immunoSEQ multiplex PCR, while the TCRdb copy is restricted to in-frame clones and leaves out a portion. Of about 9,100 clones listed, more than 85% are singletons. The material sequenced was peripheral blood mononuclear cells (PBMCs), taken at baseline. The receptors stem from a human donor with classical Hodgkin lymphoma.

The rearrangement uses TRBV9 and TRBJ1-5; TRBD1 agrees at 7 bases. V trimming: 3 bases; J trimming: 1 base; junction bases outside the gene matches: 4. The CDR3 runs to 15 residues. Germline-derived CDR1 and CDR2 are SGDLS and YYNGEE. The DNA for the CDR3 is TGTGCCAGCAGCGCGACGGGACAGAGCAATCAGCCCCAGCATTTT. As protein: CASSATGQSNQPQHF.

In this sample, this clone turned up once. The chain joins TRBV15 to TRBJ2-4; D might be TRBD1 (6 bases). With 5 bases removed from V and 9 bases from J, the gap between germline ends came to 11 bases. Germline CDR1 reads LNHNV; CDR2 reads YYDKDF (reference sequence). The CDR3 runs 12 residues. CDR3 region: CATSGRGSIQYF. The CDR3 nucleotides are TGTGCCACCAGCGGCAGGGGTAGCATTCAGTACTTC.

The chain employs TRBV5-1 and TRBJ2-1; 9 bases align to TRBD1. The CDR3 is 16 amino acids. Germline values: CDR1 SGHRS, CDR2 YFSETQ. V was clipped by 2 bases and J by 0 bases; unmatched bases: 3. CDR3 amino acids: CASSFGQGSSYNEQFF. The CDR3 region has the DNA TGCGCCAGCAGCTTCGGACAGGGGAGCTCCTACAATGAGCAGTTCTTC. The complete variable domain, with remaining parts taken from reference TRBV5-1 and TRBJ2-1, reads KAGVTQTPRYLIKTRGQQVTLSCSPISGHRSVSWYQQTPGQGLQFLFEYFSETQRNKGNFPGRFSGRQFSNSRSEMNVSTLELGDSALYLCASSFGQGSSYNEQFFGPGTRLTVL.

This clone has a handful of counts. V gene TRBV7-2 combines with J gene TRBJ1-3, with D possibly matching TRBD1 (5 bases). Germline V gene sequence: CDR1 SGHTA, CDR2 FQGNSA. This CDR3 is built from 14 residues. Trimming cost V 0 bases and J 3 bases, with 6 bases left between them. The CDR3: CASSLAGLGNTIYF. CDR3 nucleotide sequence: TGTGCCAGCAGCTTAGCGGGGCTTGGAAACACCATATATTTT. Full variable domain (rest looked up from reference TRBV7-2 and TRBJ1-3): GAGVSQSPSNKVTEKGKDVELRCDPISGHTALYWYRQSLGQGLEFLIYFQGNSAPDKSGLPSDRFSAERTGGSVSTLTIQRTQQEDSAVYLCASSLAGLGNTIYFGEGSWLTVV.

CDR3 nucleotide sequence: TGTGCCAGCAGCGACAACCCCACCGAGACTAGCGGGTACTACGAGCAGTACTTC. Amino acids: CASSDNPTETSGYYEQYF. The chain links TRBV9 to TRBJ2-7, with TRBD2 matching over 10 bases. J lost 3 bases, V lost 3 bases, and 15 bases had no gene match. The germline CDR1 and CDR2 sequences are SGDLS and YYNGEE. This CDR3 comprises 18 residues.

This chain joins TRBV19 and TRBJ2-2; 10 bases match TRBD1. Germline CDR1 LNHDA, CDR2 SQIVND (reference sequence). CDR3 length: 17 residues. V gave up 5 bases and J gave up 3 bases; unmatched junction bases: 9. The CDR3 coding sequence is TGTGCCAGTAGTCCCTGGGTGGGGACAGGGGACACCGGGGAGCTGTTTTTT. Protein sequence: CASSPWVGTGDTGELFF.

The chain combines TRBV6-1 with TRBJ2-7; D is ambiguous. Germline assignment: CDR1 MNHNS and CDR2 SASEGT. CDR3 size: 11 residues. Trimming cost V 8 bases and J 0 bases, with 5 bases left between them. In DNA form, the CDR3 reads TGTGCCAGCTCGGTCTCCTACGAGCAGTACTTC. Residues: CASSVSYEQYF.

This chain links TRBV11-2 with TRBJ2-2; TRBD1 aligns across 7 bases. This CDR3 comprises 16 residues. V gave up 3 bases and J gave up 4 bases; unmatched junction bases: 8. Per germline, CDR1 SGHAT and CDR2 FQNNGV. The CDR3 DNA reads as TGTGCCAGCAGCTTCAAAGACAGGGCGGTCACCGGGGAGCTGTTTTTT. It translates to CASSFKDRAVTGELFF.

V usage is TRBV20-1 and J usage is TRBJ2-5, with unresolved D. CDR1 and CDR2 (germline): DFQATT, SNEGSKA (reference sequence). The CDR3 has 11 residues. V was clipped by 3 bases and J by 3 bases, with 5 bases between them. CDR3 region: CSASREETQYF. DNA for the CDR3: TGCAGTGCTAGTCGTGAAGAGACCCAGTACTTC.

The chain uses TRBV19 and TRBJ2-7; 7 bases align to TRBD1. There are 15 residues in the CDR3. Germline CDR1 reads LNHDA; CDR2 reads SQIVND (reference sequence). V lost 1 base, J lost 3 bases, and 6 bases stayed unmatched. The CDR3 nucleotides read TGTGCCAGTAGTATAGTTCAGGGGGACGGCTACGAGCAGTACTTC. Protein: CASSIVQGDGYEQYF.

This clone occurred once. The rearrangement uses TRBV25-1 and TRBJ2-3; tentatively, D is TRBD1 (5 bases). V was shortened by 7 bases and J by 5 bases, with 7 bases between the two germline ends. The germline V gene has CDR1 MGHDK and CDR2 SYGVNS. The CDR3 runs to 11 residues. CDR3 sequence (DNA): TGTGCCAGCATCCAGGGAGATACGCAGTATTTT. It specifies CASIQGDTQYF.

The chain couples TRBV7-3 to TRBJ2-1; 11 bases are shared with TRBD2. This CDR3 is 15 amino acids long. Looked up from germline, CDR1 is SGHTA and CDR2 is FQGTGA. Trimming removed 4 bases from V and 6 bases from J; junction bases left unmatched: 5. The CDR3 DNA reads as TGTGCCAGCAGCTCACTAGCGGGAGTGAGCAATGAGCAGTTCTTC. It is translated as CASSSLAGVSNEQFF. Drawing the rest from reference TRBV7-3 and TRBJ2-1, the complete variable domain is GAGVSQTPSNKVTEKGKYVELRCDPISGHTALYWYRQSLGQGPEFLIYFQGTGAADDSGLPNDRFFAVRPEGSVSTLKIQRTERGDSAVYLCASSSLAGVSNEQFFGPGTRLTVL.

The CDR3 sequence: CASSQDGAGAYNEQFF. The CDR3 DNA is TGCGCCAGCAGCCAAGATGGCGCGGGGGCCTACAATGAGCAGTTCTTC. The chain recombines TRBV4-1 with TRBJ2-1; the match to TRBD2 covers 7 bases. J was trimmed by 2 bases and V by 0 bases; bases with no gene match: 4. Germline assignment: CDR1 MGHRA and CDR2 YSYEKL. The CDR3 loop spans 16 amino acids.

V and J are TRBV19 and TRBJ2-1; 8 bases map to TRBD2. Germline CDR1 LNHDA, CDR2 SQIVND (reference sequence). This CDR3 is built from 13 residues. V lost 3 bases to trimming and J lost 9 bases; unmatched junction nucleotides: 4. The CDR3 coding sequence is TGTGCCAGTAGTATCACGGGAGGGGGTGAGCAGTTCTTC. Amino acids: CASSITGGGEQFF.

This chain uses TRBV7-8 with TRBJ2-1, with 8 bases lining up with TRBD2. This CDR3 has 14 residues. The V and J ends lost 5 bases and 8 bases, in that order; junction bases with no gene match: 8. Germline CDR1 reads SGHVS; CDR2 reads FQNEAQ. In DNA form, the CDR3 reads TGTGCCAGCAGCCCTCGGACTAGCATGCATGAGCAGTTCTTC. Translating it yields CASSPRTSMHEQFF.

The chain couples TRBV29-1 to TRBJ1-3, with D possibly TRBD1 on 5 matching bases. Germline-derived CDR1 and CDR2 are SQVTM and ANQGSEA. The V end lost 7 bases, the J end lost 5 bases, and 12 bases lay between the germline ends. The CDR3 is made up of 12 amino acids. CDR3 protein: CSAQGSRNTIYF. As DNA, the CDR3 is TGCAGCGCCCAGGGAAGCCGAAACACCATATATTTT.